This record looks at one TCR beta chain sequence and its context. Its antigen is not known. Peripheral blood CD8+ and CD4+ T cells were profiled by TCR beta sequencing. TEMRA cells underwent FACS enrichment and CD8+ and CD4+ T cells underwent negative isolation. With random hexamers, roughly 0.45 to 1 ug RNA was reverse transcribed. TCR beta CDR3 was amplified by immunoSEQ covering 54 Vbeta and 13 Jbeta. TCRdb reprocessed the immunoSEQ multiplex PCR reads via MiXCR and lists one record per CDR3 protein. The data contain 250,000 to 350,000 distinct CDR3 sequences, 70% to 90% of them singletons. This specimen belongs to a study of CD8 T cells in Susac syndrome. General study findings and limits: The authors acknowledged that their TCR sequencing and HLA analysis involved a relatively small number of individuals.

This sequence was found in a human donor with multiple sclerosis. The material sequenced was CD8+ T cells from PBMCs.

CDR3 residues: CASSLGAAVEQYF. The CDR3 DNA is TGTGCCAGCAGTTTAGGGGCCGCAGTGGAGCAGTACTTC. The chain employs TRBV12-3 or TRBV12-4 and TRBJ2-7; D is uncertain. This CDR3 is 13 amino acids long. Trimming took 1 base from V and 7 from J, leaving 11 bases between them.